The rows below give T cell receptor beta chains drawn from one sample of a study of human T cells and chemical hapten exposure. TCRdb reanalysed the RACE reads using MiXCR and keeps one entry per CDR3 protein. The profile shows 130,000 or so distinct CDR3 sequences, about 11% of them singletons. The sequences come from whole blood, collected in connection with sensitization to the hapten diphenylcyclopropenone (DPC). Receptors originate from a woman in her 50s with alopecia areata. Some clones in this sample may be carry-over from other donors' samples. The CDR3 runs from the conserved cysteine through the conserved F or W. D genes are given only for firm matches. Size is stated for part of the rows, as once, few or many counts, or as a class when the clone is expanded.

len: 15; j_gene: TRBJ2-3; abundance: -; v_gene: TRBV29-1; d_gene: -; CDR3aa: CSVGIGGGSTDTQYF; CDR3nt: TGCAGCGTTGGGATAGGCGGAGGTAGCACAGATACGCAGTATTTT
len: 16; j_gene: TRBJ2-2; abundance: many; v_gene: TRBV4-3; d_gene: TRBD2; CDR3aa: CASSQKFSGSTGELFF; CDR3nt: TGCGCCAGCAGCCAGAAGTTTAGCGGGTCCACCGGGGAGCTGTTTTTT
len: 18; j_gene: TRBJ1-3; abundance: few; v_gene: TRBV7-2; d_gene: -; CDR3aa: CASSFPVFTGHEGNTIYF; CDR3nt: TGTGCCAGCAGCTTCCCCGTTTTTACCGGACATGAAGGAAACACCATATATTTT
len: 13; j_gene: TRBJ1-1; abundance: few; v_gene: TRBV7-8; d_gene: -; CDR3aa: CASSLDRNAEAFF; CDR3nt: TGTGCCAGCAGCTTAGACAGGAACGCTGAAGCTTTCTTT
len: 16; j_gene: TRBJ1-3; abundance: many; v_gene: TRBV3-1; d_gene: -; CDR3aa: CASSLDQGSSGNTIYF; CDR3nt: TGTGCCAGCAGCTTAGACCAGGGGTCCTCTGGAAACACCATATATTTT
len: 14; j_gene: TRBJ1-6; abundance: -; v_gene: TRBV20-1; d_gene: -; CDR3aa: CSARGGSENSPLHF; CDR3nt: TGCAGTGCCAGAGGGGGATCCGAGAATTCACCCCTCCACTTT
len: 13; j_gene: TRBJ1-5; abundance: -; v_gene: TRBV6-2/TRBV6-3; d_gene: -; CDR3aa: CASSNGPNQPQHF; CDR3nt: TGTGCCAGCAGTAACGGTCCCAATCAGCCCCAGCATTTT
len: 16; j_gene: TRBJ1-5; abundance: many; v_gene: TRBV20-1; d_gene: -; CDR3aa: CSARIPGARGNQPQHF; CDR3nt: TGCAGTGCTAGGATTCCGGGGGCTAGGGGCAATCAGCCCCAGCATTTT
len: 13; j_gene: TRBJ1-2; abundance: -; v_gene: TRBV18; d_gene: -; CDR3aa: CASSPQDNYGYTF; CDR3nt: TGTGCCAGCTCACCACAAGATAACTATGGCTACACCTTC
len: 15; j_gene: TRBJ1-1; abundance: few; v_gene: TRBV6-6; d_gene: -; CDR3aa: CASSYSMGGRTEAFF; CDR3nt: TGTGCCAGCAGTTACTCGATGGGGGGGCGCACTGAAGCTTTCTTT
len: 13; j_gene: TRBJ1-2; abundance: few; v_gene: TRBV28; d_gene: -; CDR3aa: CASSSEFRYGYTF; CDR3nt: TGTGCCAGCAGTTCAGAGTTCCGCTATGGCTACACCTTC
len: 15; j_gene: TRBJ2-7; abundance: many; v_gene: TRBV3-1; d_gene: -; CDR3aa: CASSQDPGGIYEQYF; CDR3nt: TGTGCCAGCAGCCAAGATCCCGGAGGGATTTACGAGCAGTACTTC
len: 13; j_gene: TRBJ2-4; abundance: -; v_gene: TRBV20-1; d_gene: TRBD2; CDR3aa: CSTAGLAKNIQYF; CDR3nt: TGCAGTACAGCGGGGTTGGCCAAAAACATTCAGTACTTC
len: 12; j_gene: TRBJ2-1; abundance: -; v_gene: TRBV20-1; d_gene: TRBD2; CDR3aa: CSAGSGSNEQFF; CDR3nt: TGCAGTGCCGGTAGCGGGAGCAATGAGCAGTTCTTC
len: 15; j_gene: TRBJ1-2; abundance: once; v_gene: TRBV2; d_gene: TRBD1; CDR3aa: CASSVGTGEWYGYTF; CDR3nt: TGTGCCAGCAGTGTCGGGACAGGGGAGTGGTATGGCTACACCTTC
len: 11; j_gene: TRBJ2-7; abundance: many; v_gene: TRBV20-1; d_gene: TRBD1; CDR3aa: CSAGGPYEQYF; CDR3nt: TGCAGTGCAGGGGGCCCCTACGAGCAGTACTTC
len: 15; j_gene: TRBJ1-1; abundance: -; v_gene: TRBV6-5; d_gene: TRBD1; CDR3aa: CASSYGDRVNTEAFF; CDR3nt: TGTGCCAGCAGTTACGGTGACAGGGTGAACACTGAAGCTTTCTTT
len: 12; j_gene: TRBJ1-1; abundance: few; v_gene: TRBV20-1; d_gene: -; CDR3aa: CSAQVGSTEAFF; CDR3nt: TGCAGTGCCCAGGTGGGGTCCACTGAAGCTTTCTTT
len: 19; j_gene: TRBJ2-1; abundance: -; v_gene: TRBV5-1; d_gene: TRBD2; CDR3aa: CASSSGLAGGKSSYNEQFF; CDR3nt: TGCGCCAGCAGCTCGGGACTAGCGGGGGGAAAAAGCTCCTACAATGAGCAGTTCTTC
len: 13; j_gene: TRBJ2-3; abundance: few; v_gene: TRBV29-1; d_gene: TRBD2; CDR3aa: CSVGTSDTDTQYF; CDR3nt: TGCAGCGTTGGGACTAGCGACACAGATACGCAGTATTTT
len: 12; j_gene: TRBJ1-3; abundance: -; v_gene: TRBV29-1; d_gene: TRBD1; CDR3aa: CSVTGFGNTIYF; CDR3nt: TGCAGCGTGACAGGGTTTGGAAACACCATATATTTT
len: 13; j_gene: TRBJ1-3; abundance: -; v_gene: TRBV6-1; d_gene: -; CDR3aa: CASSETGYRAVYF; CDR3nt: TGTGCCAGCAGTGAGACAGGTTACCGGGCGGTATATTTT
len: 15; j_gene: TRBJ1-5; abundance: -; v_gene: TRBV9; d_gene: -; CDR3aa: CASRLRQLRNQPQHF; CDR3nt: TGTGCCAGCAGACTAAGACAGCTAAGAAATCAGCCCCAGCATTTT
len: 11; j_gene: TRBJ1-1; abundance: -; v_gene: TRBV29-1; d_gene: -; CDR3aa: CSVEDLGEAFF; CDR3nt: TGCAGCGTTGAAGATTTGGGTGAAGCTTTCTTT
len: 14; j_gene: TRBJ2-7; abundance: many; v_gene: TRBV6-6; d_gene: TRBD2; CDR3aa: CASSFEGLEAVQYF; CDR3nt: TGTGCCAGCAGTTTCGAGGGACTAGAGGCTGTGCAGTACTTC
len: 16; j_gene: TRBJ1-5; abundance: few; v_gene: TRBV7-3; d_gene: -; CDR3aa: CASSRTGAGSNQPQHF; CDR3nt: TGTGCCAGCAGCCGTACCGGGGCAGGTAGCAATCAGCCCCAGCATTTT
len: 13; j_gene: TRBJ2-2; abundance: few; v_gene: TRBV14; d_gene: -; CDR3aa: CASSMGFVGELFF; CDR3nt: TGTGCCAGCAGCATGGGGTTCGTCGGGGAGCTGTTTTTT
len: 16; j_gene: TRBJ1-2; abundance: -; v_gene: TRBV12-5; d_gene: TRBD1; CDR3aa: CASGLARQGSNYGYTF; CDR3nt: TGTGCTAGTGGTTTGGCCCGACAGGGGTCTAACTATGGCTACACCTTC
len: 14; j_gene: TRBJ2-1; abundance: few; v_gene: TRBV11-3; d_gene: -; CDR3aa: CASSSRAVGDEQFF; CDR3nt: TGTGCCAGCAGCTCTAGGGCTGTTGGCGATGAGCAGTTCTTC
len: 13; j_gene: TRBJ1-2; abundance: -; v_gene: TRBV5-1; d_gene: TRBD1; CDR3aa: CASSPTGGLGYTF; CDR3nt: TGCGCCAGCAGCCCTACAGGGGGCCTGGGCTACACCTTC
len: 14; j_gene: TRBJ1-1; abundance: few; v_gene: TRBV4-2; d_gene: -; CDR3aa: CASSQPNMNTEAFF; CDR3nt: TGTGCCAGCAGCCAGCCGAACATGAACACTGAAGCTTTCTTT
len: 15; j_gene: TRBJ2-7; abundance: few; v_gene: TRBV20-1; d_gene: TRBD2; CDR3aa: CSASISRGGGYEQYF; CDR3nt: TGCAGTGCTAGTATCTCCCGGGGGGGCGGTTACGAGCAGTACTTC
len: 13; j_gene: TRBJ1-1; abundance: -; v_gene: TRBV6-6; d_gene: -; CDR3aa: CASSPGPGAEAFF; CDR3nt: TGTGCCAGCAGTCCCGGCCCGGGGGCTGAAGCTTTCTTT
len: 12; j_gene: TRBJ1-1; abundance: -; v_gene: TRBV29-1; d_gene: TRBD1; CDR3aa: CSVGQGDTEAFF; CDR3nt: TGCAGCGTTGGACAGGGAGACACTGAAGCTTTCTTT
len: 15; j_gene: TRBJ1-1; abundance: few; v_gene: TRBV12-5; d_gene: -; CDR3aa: CASGSAGPMNTEAFF; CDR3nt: TGTGCTAGTGGTTCCGCGGGACCCATGAACACTGAAGCTTTCTTT
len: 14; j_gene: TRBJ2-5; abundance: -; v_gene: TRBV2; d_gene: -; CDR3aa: CASSTRGLGETQYF; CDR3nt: TGTGCCAGCAGTACCCGGGGCCTAGGAGAGACCCAGTACTTC
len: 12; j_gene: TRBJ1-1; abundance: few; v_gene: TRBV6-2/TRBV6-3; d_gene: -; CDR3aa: CASRRGGSEAFF; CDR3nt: TGTGCCAGCAGGAGGGGAGGGTCTGAAGCTTTCTTT
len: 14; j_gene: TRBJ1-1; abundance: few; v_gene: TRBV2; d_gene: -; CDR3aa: CASSVLATSTEAFF; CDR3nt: TGTGCCAGCAGTGTGTTGGCGACCTCCACTGAAGCTTTCTTT
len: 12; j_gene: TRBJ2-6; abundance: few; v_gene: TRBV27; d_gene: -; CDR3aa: CASSSGANVLTF; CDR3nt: TGTGCCAGCAGCTCGGGGGCCAACGTCCTGACTTTC
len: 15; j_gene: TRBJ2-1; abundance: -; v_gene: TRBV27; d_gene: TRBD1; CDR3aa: CASSVGTGAYNEQFF; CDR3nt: TGTGCCAGCAGTGTTGGGACAGGGGCCTACAATGAGCAGTTCTTC
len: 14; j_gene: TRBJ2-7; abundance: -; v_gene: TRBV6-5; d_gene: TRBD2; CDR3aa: CASSPGGRDYEQYF; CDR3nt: TGTGCCAGCAGCCCTGGCGGGAGGGATTACGAGCAGTACTTC
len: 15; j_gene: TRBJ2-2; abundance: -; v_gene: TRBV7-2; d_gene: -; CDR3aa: CASSLGARDTGELFF; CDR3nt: TGTGCCAGCAGCTTGGGGGCTCGGGACACCGGGGAGCTGTTTTTT
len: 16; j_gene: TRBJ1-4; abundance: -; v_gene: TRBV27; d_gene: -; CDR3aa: CASSLNGNRIHEKLFF; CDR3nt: TGTGCCAGCAGTTTGAACGGGAACCGGATTCATGAAAAACTGTTTTTT
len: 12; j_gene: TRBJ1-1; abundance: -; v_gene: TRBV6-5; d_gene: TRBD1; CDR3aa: CASRDRVTEAFF; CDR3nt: TGTGCCAGCAGGGACAGGGTCACTGAAGCTTTCTTT
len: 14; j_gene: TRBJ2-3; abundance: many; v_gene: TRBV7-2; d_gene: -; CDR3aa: CASSLAGSTDTQYF; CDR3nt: TGTGCCAGCAGCTTAGCAGGAAGCACAGATACGCAGTATTTT
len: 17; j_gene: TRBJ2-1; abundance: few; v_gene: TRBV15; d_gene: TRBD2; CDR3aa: CATSGLLGLAEYNEQFF; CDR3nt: TGTGCCACCAGCGGACTTCTAGGGCTAGCGGAGTACAATGAGCAGTTCTTC
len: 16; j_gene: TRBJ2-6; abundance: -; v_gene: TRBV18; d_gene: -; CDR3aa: CASSPLESSGANVLTF; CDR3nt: TGTGCCAGCTCACCGCTGGAAAGCTCTGGGGCCAACGTCCTGACTTTC
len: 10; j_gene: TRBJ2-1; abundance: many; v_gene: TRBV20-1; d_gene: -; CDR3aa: CSAGPNEQFF; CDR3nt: TGCAGTGCTGGCCCAAATGAGCAGTTCTTC
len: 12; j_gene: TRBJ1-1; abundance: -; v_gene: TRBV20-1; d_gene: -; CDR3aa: CSARDKNTEAFF; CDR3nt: TGCAGTGCTAGGGACAAGAACACTGAAGCTTTCTTT
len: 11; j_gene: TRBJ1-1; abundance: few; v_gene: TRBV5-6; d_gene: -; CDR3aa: CASSWNTEAFF; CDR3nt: TGTGCCAGCAGCTGGAACACTGAAGCTTTCTTT
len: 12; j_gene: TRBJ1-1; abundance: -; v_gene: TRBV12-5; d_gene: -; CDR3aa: CASGPTAYHSFF; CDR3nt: TGTGCTAGTGGGCCGACCGCCTATCATTCTTTCTTT
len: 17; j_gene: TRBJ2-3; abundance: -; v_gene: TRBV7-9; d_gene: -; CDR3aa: CASSPSGRSQRGDTQYF; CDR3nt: TGTGCCAGCAGCCCCAGTGGTAGGAGCCAACGAGGAGATACGCAGTATTTT
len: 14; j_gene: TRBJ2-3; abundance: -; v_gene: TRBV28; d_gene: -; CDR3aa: CASSSGVDTDTQYF; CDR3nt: TGTGCCAGCAGTTCGGGGGTAGACACAGATACGCAGTATTTT
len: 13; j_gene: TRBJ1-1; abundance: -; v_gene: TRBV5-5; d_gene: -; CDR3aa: CASSLTGLAEAFF; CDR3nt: TGTGCCAGCAGCTTGACTGGATTGGCTGAAGCTTTCTTT
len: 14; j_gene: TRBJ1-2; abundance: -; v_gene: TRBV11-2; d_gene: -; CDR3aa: CASSLEPTAYGYTF; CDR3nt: TGTGCCAGCAGCTTAGAACCGACTGCCTATGGCTACACCTTC
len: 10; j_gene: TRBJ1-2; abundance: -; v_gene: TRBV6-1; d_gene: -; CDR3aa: CASMGPGYTF; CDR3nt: TGTGCCAGCATGGGCCCTGGCTACACCTTC